These T cell receptor beta chains were read from a single sample in a study of neurological immune-mediated disorders. TCRdb re-derived calls from the 5' RACE reads in MiXCR, one entry per CDR3 protein. The table shows under 90,000 distinct CDR3 sequences, with about 9.4% occurring only once. What was sequenced was PBMCs. The receptors were sampled from a man in his fifties or sixties in good health. Both conserved end residues are part of each CDR3. Fields, in order: V gene, J gene, clone size, D gene, CDR3 DNA, CDR3 protein. The D gene is left open where the match is weak. Size is omitted from some rows. Given values are once, few, many or a class for expanded clones.

TRBV28,TRBJ1-5,many,TRBD1,TGTGCCAGCAGTACCGGACAGGGATTCAATCAGCCCCAGCATTTT,CASSTGQGFNQPQHF
TRBV5-1,TRBJ2-1,many,.,TGCGCCAGCAGCTTCGGAGGGGGCGGGTTTTACAATGAGCAGTTCTTC,CASSFGGGGFYNEQFF
TRBV27,TRBJ2-7,many,.,TGTGCCAGCAACTCTGTTGGAGAAAAGCAGTACTTC,CASNSVGEKQYF
TRBV7-9,TRBJ2-5,.,TRBD1,TGTGCCAGCAGCACCTCTGTTGGGACAGGGAAAGAGACCCAGTACTTC,CASSTSVGTGKETQYF
TRBV11-3,TRBJ1-1,many,.,TGTGCCAGCAGCCCCCCGGGGATTAGGGCAACTGAAGCTTTCTTT,CASSPPGIRATEAFF
TRBV7-2,TRBJ2-7,many,TRBD1,TGTGCCAGCAGCTTAGGACAGGGAAACTACGAGCAGTACTTC,CASSLGQGNYEQYF
TRBV3-1,TRBJ1-1,many,TRBD1,TGTGCCAGCAGCTTAGGGACAGCGAGAGCTTTCTTT,CASSLGTARAFF
TRBV20-1,TRBJ1-1,many,TRBD1,TGCAGTGCTAGAGAGGGGACAGGGGTAGGCACTGAAGCTTTCTTT,CSAREGTGVGTEAFF
TRBV7-8,TRBJ2-3,many,.,TGTGCCAGCAGCATCCCGGGACTCCAAAAACAGGCAGATACGCAGTATTTT,CASSIPGLQKQADTQYF
TRBV3-1,TRBJ2-3,many,TRBD2,TGTGCCAGCAGCCTACGGACTAGCGGGATGGATACGCAGTATTTT,CASSLRTSGMDTQYF
TRBV5-1,TRBJ2-5,many,TRBD1,TGCGCCAGCAGCGTATCCGGGACAGGAGAAGAGACCCAGTACTTC,CASSVSGTGEETQYF
TRBV5-1,TRBJ2-7,many,.,TGCGCCAGCAGCCGGGACTGGGCGGGGGAGCAGTACTTC,CASSRDWAGEQYF
TRBV9,TRBJ1-1,many,.,TGTGCCAGCAGCGTAGATATTGGTGGCAGAAATGAAGCTTTCTTT,CASSVDIGGRNEAFF
TRBV10-2,TRBJ1-6,.,TRBD1,TGCGCCAGCAGAGGGACAGGGGGAAATTCACCCCTCCACTTT,CASRGTGGNSPLHF
TRBV6-2/TRBV6-3,TRBJ2-3,many,TRBD2,TGTGCCAGCAGTTACCCACGGGGGGGTGGTGCAGATACGCAGTATTTT,CASSYPRGGGADTQYF